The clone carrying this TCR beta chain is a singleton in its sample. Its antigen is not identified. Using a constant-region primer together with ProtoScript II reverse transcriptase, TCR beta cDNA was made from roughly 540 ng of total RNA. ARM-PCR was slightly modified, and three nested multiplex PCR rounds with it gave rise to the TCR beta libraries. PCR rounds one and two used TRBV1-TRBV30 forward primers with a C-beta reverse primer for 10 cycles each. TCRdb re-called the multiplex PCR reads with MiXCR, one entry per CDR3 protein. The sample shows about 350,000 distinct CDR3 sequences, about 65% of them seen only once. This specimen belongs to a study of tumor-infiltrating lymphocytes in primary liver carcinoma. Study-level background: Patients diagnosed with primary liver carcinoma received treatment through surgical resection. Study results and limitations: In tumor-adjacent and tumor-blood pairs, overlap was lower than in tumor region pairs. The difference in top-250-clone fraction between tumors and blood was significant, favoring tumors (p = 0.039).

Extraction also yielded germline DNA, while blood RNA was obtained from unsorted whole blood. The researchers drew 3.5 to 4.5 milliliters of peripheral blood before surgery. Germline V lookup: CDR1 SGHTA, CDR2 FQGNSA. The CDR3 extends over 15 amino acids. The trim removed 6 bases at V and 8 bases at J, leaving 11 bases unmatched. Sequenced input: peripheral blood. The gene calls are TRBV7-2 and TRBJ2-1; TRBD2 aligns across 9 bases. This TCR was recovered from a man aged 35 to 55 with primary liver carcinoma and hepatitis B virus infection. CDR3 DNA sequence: TGTGCCAGCAGGCCCGCGGGAGGGCCTTCATATGAGCAGTTCTTC. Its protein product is CASRPAGGPSYEQFF.